This T cell receptor beta chain was recovered during a study of graft-versus-host responses after intestinal transplantation. Germline-derived CDR1 and CDR2 are SGDLS and YYNGEE. Trimming shortened V by 1 base and J by 2 bases, and 11 bases separated the two germline ends. This CDR3 is built from 15 residues. Profiled with immunoSEQ multiplex PCR; TCRdb holds only in-frame clones, not every one. The data show 25,000 or so clones, approximately 91% seen once. This receptor was taken from a human patient who received an intestinal transplant, so some T cells may come from the graft donor. The gene calls are TRBV9 and TRBJ2-3, with D perhaps matching TRBD1 (6 bases). The sample here was PBMCs, taken about 41 days after intestinal transplant. CDR3 residues: CASSVHDRNTDTQYF. In nucleotides, the CDR3 is TGTGCCAGCAGCGTACATGACAGGAACACAGATACGCAGTATTTT.